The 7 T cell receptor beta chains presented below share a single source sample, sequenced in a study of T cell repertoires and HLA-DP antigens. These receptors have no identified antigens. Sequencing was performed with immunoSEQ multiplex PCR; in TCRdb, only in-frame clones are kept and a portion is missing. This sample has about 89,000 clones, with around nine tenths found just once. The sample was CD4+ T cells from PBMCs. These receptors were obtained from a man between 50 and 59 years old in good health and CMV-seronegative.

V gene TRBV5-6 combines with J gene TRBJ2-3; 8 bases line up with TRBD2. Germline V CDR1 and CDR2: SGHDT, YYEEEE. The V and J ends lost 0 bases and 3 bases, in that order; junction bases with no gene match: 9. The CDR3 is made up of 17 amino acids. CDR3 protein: CASSLVQGGRLTDTQYF. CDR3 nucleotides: TGTGCCAGCAGCTTGGTGCAGGGCGGGAGGTTGACAGATACGCAGTATTTT.

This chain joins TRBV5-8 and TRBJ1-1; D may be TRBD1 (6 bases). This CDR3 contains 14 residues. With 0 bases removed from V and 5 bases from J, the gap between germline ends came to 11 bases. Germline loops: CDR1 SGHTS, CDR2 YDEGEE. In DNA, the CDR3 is TGTGCCAGCAGCTTGGAGGGGGGGTGGACTGAAGCTTTCTTT. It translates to CASSLEGGWTEAFF.

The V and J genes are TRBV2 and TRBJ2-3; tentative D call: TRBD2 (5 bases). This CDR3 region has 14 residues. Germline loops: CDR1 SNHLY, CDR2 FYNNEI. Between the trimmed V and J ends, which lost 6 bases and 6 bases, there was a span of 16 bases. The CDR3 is CASSSLGGSDTQYF. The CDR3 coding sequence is TGTGCCAGCAGCTCCCTGGGCGGGTCTGATACGCAGTATTTT.

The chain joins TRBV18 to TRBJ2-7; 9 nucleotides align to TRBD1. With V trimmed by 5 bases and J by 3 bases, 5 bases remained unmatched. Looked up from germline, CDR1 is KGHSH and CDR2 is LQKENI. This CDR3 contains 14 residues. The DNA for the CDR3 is TGTGCCAGCTCATCGGGACAGGGCTTCTACGAGCAGTACTTC. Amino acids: CASSSGQGFYEQYF.

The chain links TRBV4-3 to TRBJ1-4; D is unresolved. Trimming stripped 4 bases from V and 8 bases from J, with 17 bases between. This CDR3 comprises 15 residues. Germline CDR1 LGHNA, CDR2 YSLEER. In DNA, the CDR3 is TGCGCCAGCAGCCCTGACCAGCTCCTTCGGGAAAAACTGTTTTTT. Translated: CASSPDQLLREKLFF.

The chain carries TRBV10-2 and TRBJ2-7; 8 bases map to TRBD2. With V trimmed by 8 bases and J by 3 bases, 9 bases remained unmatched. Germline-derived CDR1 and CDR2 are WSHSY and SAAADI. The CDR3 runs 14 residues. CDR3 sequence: CASLEVAGRYEQYF. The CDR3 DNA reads TGCGCCAGCCTCGAGGTAGCGGGACGCTACGAGCAGTACTTC.

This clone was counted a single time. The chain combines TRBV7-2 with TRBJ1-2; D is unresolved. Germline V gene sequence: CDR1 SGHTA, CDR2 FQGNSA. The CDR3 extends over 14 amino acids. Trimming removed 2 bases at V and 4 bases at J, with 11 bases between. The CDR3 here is CASSLSATAYGYTF. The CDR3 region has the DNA TGTGCCAGCAGCTTATCAGCGACGGCCTATGGCTACACCTTC.